Presented here are 30 T cell receptor beta chains from one specimen sequenced in a study of blood T cells in healthy people across ages. Through a sample-barcoded 5' primer and a J-beta primer mix, a second PCR was run for roughly 7 to 12 cycles. TCRdb itself ran the 5' RACE reads through MiXCR, one entry per CDR3 protein. The profile shows around 710,000 distinct CDR3 sequences, more than 40% of them singletons. The sample consisted of blood. The source of these receptors is a woman in her sixties in good health.

V is TRBV28 and J is TRBJ1-4; 8 bases are a match to TRBD1. Per germline, CDR1 MDHEN and CDR2 SYDVKM. The CDR3 length is 15 residues. Germline trimming cut 2 bases from V and 2 bases from J; bases unmatched to any gene: 1. The CDR3 nucleotides read TGTGCCAGCAGTTTACAGGGGGCGACTAATGAAAAACTGTTTTTT. Translation: CASSLQGATNEKLFF.

This CDR3 is CASSLEGQGYYEQYF. CDR3 in DNA: TGTGCCAGCAGTTTAGAGGGACAGGGATACTACGAGCAGTACTTC. The chain has TRBV27 and TRBJ2-7; TRBD1 agrees at 9 bases. Germline CDR1 and CDR2: MNHEY and SMNVEV (reference sequence). This CDR3 has 15 amino acids. V dropped 2 bases and J dropped 3; count of bases not matched to a gene: 5.

The gene calls are TRBV7-2 and TRBJ2-1, with a possible D match to TRBD2 (6 bases). The V gene's germline CDR1 is SGHTA and CDR2 FQGNSA. The CDR3 totals 13 residues. Trimming took 2 bases from V and 10 from J, leaving 12 bases between them. Written as DNA, the CDR3 is TGTGCCAGCAGCTTATTCGGGGGAAGCGAGCAGTTCTTC. Encoded protein: CASSLFGGSEQFF.

V gene TRBV4-3 combines with J gene TRBJ2-1, with 7 bases lining up with TRBD2. Looked up from germline, CDR1 is LGHNA and CDR2 is YSLEER. The CDR3 has 16 residues. Trimming took 4 bases from V and 4 from J; bases not matched to a gene: 10. The CDR3 DNA reads TGCGCCAGCAGCCCGTGGCTGCGGGAGACTTACAATGAGCAGTTCTTC. This sequence encodes CASSPWLRETYNEQFF.

This chain links TRBV20-1 with TRBJ1-2; D is undetermined. The CDR3 length is 13 residues. Looked up from germline, CDR1 is DFQATT and CDR2 is SNEGSKA (reference sequence). Trimming took off 3 bases at V and 4 bases at J, with 12 bases between the two ends. The CDR3 coding sequence is TGCAGTGCTAGCTTCGCCTCGGGCTATGGCTACACCTTC. This translates into CSASFASGYGYTF.

The chain couples TRBV12-3 or TRBV12-4 to TRBJ1-4, with D unclear. The CDR3 consists of 12 residues. Trimming stripped 5 bases from V and 5 bases from J, with 6 bases between. The CDR3 spells CASSLMNEKLFF. Written as DNA, the CDR3 is TGTGCCAGCAGTCTCATGAATGAAAAACTGTTTTTT.

This clonotype was seen many times. V is TRBV4-2 and J is TRBJ2-6, with D uncertain. Trimming cost V 1 base and J 4 bases, with 5 bases left between them. The CDR3 consists of 14 residues. Per germline, CDR1 LGHNA and CDR2 YNFKEQ. The chain's CDR3 is CASSQARGANVLTF. The CDR3 DNA sequence: TGTGCCAGCAGCCAAGCGCGGGGGGCCAACGTCCTGACTTTC.

The V gene is TRBV20-1, the J gene TRBJ2-3; 8 bases align to TRBD2. CDR3 length: 14 residues. The V gene end was trimmed by 1 base and the J gene end by 6 bases; junction bases not matched to a gene: 6. CDR1 is DFQATT and CDR2 is SNEGSKA in the germline V gene (reference sequence). CDR3: CSARVGGGRDTQYF. The DNA for the CDR3 is TGCAGTGCTAGAGTCGGGGGGGGGCGCGATACGCAGTATTTT.

The chain links TRBV11-2 to TRBJ2-1; D uncertain. Between the trimmed V and J ends, which lost 3 bases and 3 bases, there was a span of 6 bases. The germline gives CDR1 SGHAT, CDR2 FQNNGV. The CDR3 runs 13 residues. The DNA of the CDR3 is TGTGCCAGCAGCTTCGGCGACTACAATGAGCAGTTCTTC. Protein product: CASSFGDYNEQFF.

The chain links TRBV20-1 to TRBJ2-7; 8 bases line up with TRBD2. Germline CDR1 and CDR2: DFQATT and SNEGSKA (reference sequence). V gave up 5 bases and J gave up 7 bases; unmatched junction bases: 13. This CDR3 spans 14 amino acids. CDR3 sequence: CSAAPGLVTGEQYF. CDR3 DNA sequence: TGCAGTGCTGCACCGGGACTAGTTACGGGGGAGCAGTACTTC.

The chain links TRBV7-3 to TRBJ2-1, with 10 nucleotides matching TRBD1. CDR1 is SGHTA and CDR2 is FQGTGA in the germline V gene. The CDR3 is 16 residues long. V shed 5 bases, J shed 8 bases, and the junction held 12 bases outside the gene matches. DNA of the CDR3: TGTGCCAGCAGCGGACAGGACAGGGGGGTCATCCATGAGCAGTTCTTC. It translates to CASSGQDRGVIHEQFF.

There are a few counts of this clonotype. In nucleotides, the CDR3 is TGTGCTAGTGGTTTGTCAAGATATAGCAATCAGCCCCAGCATTTT. Amino acids: CASGLSRYSNQPQHF. V and J are TRBV12-5 and TRBJ1-5; unclear D gene. The CDR3 covers 15 residues. Germline V gene data show CDR1 as LGHNT and CDR2 as FRNRAP. Trimming stripped 2 bases from V and 0 bases from J, with 8 bases between.

This clonotype was counted only a few times. The J gene is TRBJ2-5, the V gene TRBV29-1; D perhaps matches TRBD2 (6 bases). Per the germline V gene, CDR1 is SQVTM and CDR2 is ANQGSEA. This CDR3 has 13 amino acids. V dropped 1 base and J dropped 5 bases, with 11 bases sitting between them. The CDR3 DNA reads as TGCAGCGTTGAAGGCGGAGGGTCCGAGACCCAGTACTTC. Translating it yields CSVEGGGSETQYF.

CDR3 nucleotides: TGTGCCAGCAGTTACGGGGAGGGAGGCCAGCCCCAGCATTTT. It codes for CASSYGEGGQPQHF. This sequence joins TRBV6-2 or TRBV6-3 and TRBJ1-5; D gene unclear. Trimming cost V 2 bases and J 7 bases, with 12 bases left between them. CDR1 and CDR2 (germline): MNHEY, SVGEGT. The CDR3 length is 14 residues.

The gene calls are TRBV9 and TRBJ2-1; 8 nucleotides align to TRBD2. The CDR3 is 15 amino acids. V was clipped by 4 bases and J by 5 bases; unmatched bases: 8. Germline-derived CDR1 and CDR2 are SGDLS and YYNGEE. In DNA, the CDR3 is TGTGCCAGCAGCCCCAGGCGGGGGGCCAACAATGAGCAGTTCTTC. It yields the protein CASSPRRGANNEQFF.

The chain uses TRBV9 and TRBJ2-3, with 8 positions matching TRBD2. The CDR3 totals 15 residues. V was clipped by 2 bases and J by 2 bases; unmatched bases: 4. Per the germline V gene, CDR1 is SGDLS and CDR2 is YYNGEE. The CDR3 nucleotides are TGTGCCAGCAGCGTGGGGACTAGACTCACAGATACGCAGTATTTT. Its translation: CASSVGTRLTDTQYF.

The V gene is TRBV4-1, the J gene TRBJ1-5; D not certain. The CDR3 runs to 16 residues. Germline V gene lookup returns CDR1 MGHRA and CDR2 YSYEKL. Trimming took off 0 bases at V and 1 base at J, with 10 bases between the two ends. CDR3: CASSQEPHQSNQPQHF. Here the CDR3 DNA reads TGCGCCAGCAGCCAAGAGCCCCACCAGAGCAATCAGCCCCAGCATTTT.

The chain joins TRBV7-3 to TRBJ2-3; tentative D call: TRBD2 (6 bases). This CDR3 contains 14 residues. Germline values: CDR1 SGHTA, CDR2 FQGTGA. The V gene lost 3 bases and the J gene lost 5 bases, with 12 bases spanning the gap. The CDR3: CASSFTGDVDTQYF. In DNA form, the CDR3 reads TGTGCCAGCAGCTTTACGGGGGATGTAGATACGCAGTATTTT. Supplemented by reference TRBV7-3 and TRBJ2-3, the full variable domain reads GAGVSQTPSNKVTEKGKYVELRCDPISGHTALYWYRQSLGQGPEFLIYFQGTGAADDSGLPNDRFFAVRPEGSVSTLKIQRTERGDSAVYLCASSFTGDVDTQYFGPGTRLTVL.

The sample holds a few counts of this clonotype. Being one base from a much bigger clone, this may be a read error. The CDR3 is CSVEIHSPTYEQYF. The CDR3 DNA reads TGCAGCGTTGAAATCCACAGCCCTACCTACGAGCAGTACTTC. V and J are TRBV29-1 and TRBJ2-7; no definite D call. CDR3 length: 14 amino acids. CDR1 and CDR2 from the germline V gene are SQVTM and ANQGSEA. V lost 2 bases and J lost 2, with 13 bases in between.

V usage is TRBV20-1 and J usage is TRBJ2-3; D is unclear. Trimming pared 3 bases from V and 0 bases from J, leaving 7 bases between. The CDR3 extends over 13 amino acids. In germline, CDR1 is DFQATT, CDR2 SNEGSKA (reference sequence). As DNA, the CDR3 is TGCAGTGCTAGTACGGGTAGCACAGATACGCAGTATTTT. Translation gives CSASTGSTDTQYF.

The gene calls are TRBV4-2 and TRBJ2-1; 8 positions match TRBD1. The V gene end was trimmed by 1 base and the J gene end by 13 bases; junction bases not matched to a gene: 12. The CDR3 runs 15 residues. CDR1 LGHNA and CDR2 YNFKEQ come from the germline V gene. DNA for the CDR3: TGTGCCAGCAGCCAAGGAGCAGGGGGCATAGAGACCCAGTTCTTC. Its translation is CASSQGAGGIETQFF.

This clonotype was detected once. The chain recombines TRBV5-6 with TRBJ1-1; D possibly corresponds to TRBD1 (5 bases). This CDR3 spans 15 amino acids. Trimming cost V 6 bases and J 1 base, with 16 bases left between them. Germline-derived CDR1 and CDR2 are SGHDT and YYEEEE. The CDR3 loop reads CASTVGAWENTEAFF. The CDR3 DNA reads as TGTGCCAGCACTGTCGGGGCCTGGGAGAACACTGAAGCTTTCTTT.

The chain has TRBV20-1 and TRBJ2-3; the D is unclear. V lost 3 bases and J 1 base, leaving 8 bases between the germline ends. Germline values: CDR1 DFQATT, CDR2 SNEGSKA (reference sequence). CDR3 size: 13 residues. CDR3 coding DNA: TGCAGTGCTAGTTACCTGGGCACAGATACGCAGTATTTT. Protein: CSASYLGTDTQYF.

This chain joins TRBV14 and TRBJ2-5, with TRBD2 matching 16 bases. The CDR3 contains 15 residues. CDR1 is SGHDN, CDR2 FVKESK, per germline. The trim removed 4 bases at V and 10 bases at J, leaving 6 bases unmatched. The CDR3 loop reads CASSPSGLAGGVQYF. CDR3 in DNA: TGTGCCAGCAGCCCCTCGGGACTAGCGGGAGGGGTCCAGTACTTC.

The rearrangement links TRBV5-1 to TRBJ1-1, with D maybe TRBD1 (6 bases). The CDR3 runs to 16 residues. The germline V gene has CDR1 SGHRS and CDR2 YFSETQ. The V end was cut by 4 bases, the J end by 1 base, with 17 bases between. The CDR3 protein is CASSPTPGTSNTEAFF. CDR3 in DNA: TGCGCCAGCAGCCCAACGCCCGGGACATCGAACACTGAAGCTTTCTTT.

This clonotype has more than one count but fewer than ten. V usage is TRBV7-3 and J usage is TRBJ2-3; 10 nucleotides align to TRBD2. The CDR3 consists of 16 residues. Unmatched junction bases numbered 11, after V lost 5 bases and J lost 6 bases. In germline, CDR1 is SGHTA, CDR2 FQGTGA. CDR3 amino acids: CASSTLERGGSDTQYF. DNA for the CDR3: TGTGCCAGCAGCACCCTGGAGCGGGGGGGTTCGGATACGCAGTATTTT.

The J gene is TRBJ1-1, the V gene TRBV6-2 or TRBV6-3; 9 bases are a match to TRBD1. Germline CDR1 and CDR2: MNHEY and SVGEGT. This CDR3 spans 15 amino acids. V shed 2 bases, J shed 2 bases, and the junction held 3 bases outside the gene matches. As DNA, the CDR3 is TGTGCCAGCAGTTACCCGGGACAGGGAAACACTGAAGCTTTCTTT. Translated, it gives CASSYPGQGNTEAFF.

V gene TRBV4-1 combines with J gene TRBJ2-1; D is perhaps TRBD2 (5 bases). V lost 1 base and J lost 2, with 12 bases in between. The germline V gene has CDR1 MGHRA and CDR2 YSYEKL. The CDR3 is made up of 16 amino acids. CDR3 amino acids: CASSQVIGGTYNEQFF. Here the CDR3 DNA reads TGCGCCAGCAGCCAAGTCATAGGAGGTACCTACAATGAGCAGTTCTTC.

The V gene is TRBV18, the J gene TRBJ2-1; a weak D match, TRBD1 (6 bases). The CDR3 totals 16 residues. Trimming took 6 bases from V and 2 from J, leaving 17 bases between them. Per germline, CDR1 KGHSH and CDR2 LQKENI. The CDR3 DNA is TGTGCCAGCTCTCCCTCCGGGACACCGACCTACAATGAGCAGTTCTTC. Translated: CASSPSGTPTYNEQFF.

This chain joins TRBV12-3 or TRBV12-4 and TRBJ2-3; tentative D call: TRBD2 (6 bases). CDR3 size: 18 residues. V lost 4 bases and J lost 1, with 21 bases in between. Written as DNA, the CDR3 is TGTGCCAGCAGTTACGTAGCGGTGGGCCCTACTGGCACAGATACGCAGTATTTT. Its translation is CASSYVAVGPTGTDTQYF.